The 2 T cell receptor beta chains in this list originate from one sample, sequenced in a study of blood T cell repertoires in COVID-19. The data were produced by immunoSEQ multiplex PCR, yet TCRdb's version contains in-frame clones alone and is incomplete. The repertoire holds tens of thousands of clones, with roughly 86% as singletons. Sequenced material: peripheral blood. Receptor source: a man between 60 and 75 years old with active COVID-19.

This chain joins TRBV6-5 and TRBJ1-2; 7 bases map to TRBD1. Germline assignment: CDR1 MNHEY and CDR2 SVGAGI. Trimming took 5 bases from V and 4 from J; bases not matched to a gene: 4. CDR3 length equals 13 residues. The CDR3 protein is CASSRGLGYGYTF. The CDR3 DNA is TGTGCCAGCAGTAGGGGGCTCGGCTATGGCTACACCTTC.

In this sample, this clone turned up once. J is TRBJ2-7 and V is TRBV11-2; 8 bases line up with TRBD2. The CDR3 is made up of 18 amino acids. Trimming took 5 bases from V and 5 from J; bases not matched to a gene: 20. Germline V lookup: CDR1 SGHAT, CDR2 FQNNGV. Here the CDR3 DNA reads TGTGCCAGCAGCACAATACGCCTCCTCGGAGCGGGAGTTCACGAGCAGTACTTC. Protein: CASSTIRLLGAGVHEQYF. The variable domain in full, with the rest retrieved from reference TRBV11-2 and TRBJ2-7, is EAGVAQSPRYKIIEKRQSVAFWCNPISGHATLYWYQQILGQGPKLLIQFQNNGVVDDSQLPKDRFSAERLKGVDSTLKIQPAKLEDSAVYLCASSTIRLLGAGVHEQYFGPGTRLTVT.